The 27 T cell receptor beta chains presented below share a single source sample, sequenced in a study of T cells in Graves' hyperthyroidism and ophthalmopathy. Amplification yielded TCR beta CDR3 regions, with RNA transcripts as the source. The HTBI set primed first-round TCR CDR3 RT-PCR. TCRdb reanalysed the multiplex PCR reads using MiXCR and keeps one entry per CDR3 protein. The table lists 200,000 to 300,000 distinct CDR3 sequences, around 26% of them singletons, with 30% to 40% in the top ten. Sequenced: blood. These receptors originate from a woman in her thirties or forties with Graves' ophthalmopathy.

The sample holds many counts of this clonotype. The J gene is TRBJ2-5, the V gene TRBV7-2, with 11 bases lining up with TRBD2. Trimming at V came to 3 bases and at J to 3 bases, leaving 6 bases not matched to a gene. The CDR3 runs to 16 residues. Germline-derived CDR1 and CDR2 are SGHTA and FQGNSA. CDR3 sequence reads: CASSFSGREGKETQYF. The DNA for the CDR3 is TGTGCCAGCAGCTTTAGCGGGAGGGAGGGAAAAGAGACCCAGTACTTC.

This clonotype was counted at least ten times. This chain links TRBV24-1 with TRBJ1-1; no clear D gene. Trimming pared 0 bases from V and 2 bases from J, leaving 6 bases between. Germline values: CDR1 KGHDR, CDR2 SFDVKD. This CDR3 is 14 amino acids long. For the CDR3, the DNA is TGTGCCACCAGTGATTTGCGACATAACACTGAAGCTTTCTTT. Its protein product is CATSDLRHNTEAFF.

The chain joins TRBV28 to TRBJ2-7; TRBD1 is a possible D gene (6 bases). Germline V gene lookup returns CDR1 MDHEN and CDR2 SYDVKM. Trimming removed 4 bases from V and 9 bases from J, with 16 bases in between. CDR3 length: 13 amino acids. The CDR3 nucleotides are TGTGCCAGCAGTTACCAGCAGGGGTGGGTGCAGTACTTC. It encodes CASSYQQGWVQYF. The complete variable domain, with remaining parts taken from reference TRBV28 and TRBJ2-7, reads DVKVTQSSRYLVKRTGEKVFLECVQDMDHENMFWYRQDPGLGLRLIYFSYDVKMKEKGDIPEGYSVSREKKERFSLILESASTNQTSMYLCASSYQQGWVQYFGPGTRLTVT.

V and J are TRBV20-1 and TRBJ1-5; D gene uncertain. From germline, CDR1 is DFQATT and CDR2 SNEGSKA (reference sequence). The germline V and J ends were trimmed by 3 bases and 6 bases, with 15 bases remaining between them. This CDR3 has 14 amino acids. CDR3 protein: CSASPPESGQPQHF. The CDR3 nucleotides are TGCAGTGCTAGCCCCCCCGAGAGTGGTCAGCCCCAGCATTTT.

In this sample, this clonotype turned up many times. The chain has TRBV15 and TRBJ2-7; 10 nucleotides agree with TRBD1. V lost 1 base to trimming and J lost 4 bases; unmatched junction nucleotides: 4. This CDR3 contains 15 residues. The V gene's germline CDR1 is LNHNV and CDR2 YYDKDF (reference sequence). DNA for the CDR3: TGTGCCACCAGCAGAGGCCGACAGGGGGCTTACGAGCAGTACTTC. This codes for CATSRGRQGAYEQYF.

This clonotype occurred many times. The chain joins TRBV12-3 or TRBV12-4 to TRBJ1-3, with D possibly matching TRBD1 (6 bases). This CDR3 is built from 16 residues. The V end was cut by 6 bases, the J end by 1 base, with 16 bases between. The CDR3 nucleotides read TGTGCCAGCAGGACAGGCGCCCATGGGTCTGGAAACACCATATATTTT. This gives the protein CASRTGAHGSGNTIYF.

This clonotype came up many times. V is TRBV11-2 and J is TRBJ2-5; 12 bases agree with TRBD2. Germline V gene data show CDR1 as SGHAT and CDR2 as FQNNGV. V was clipped by 4 bases and J by 2 bases; unmatched bases: 5. This CDR3 comprises 16 residues. The CDR3 sequence: CASSSTSGSRQETQYF. The DNA of the CDR3 is TGTGCCAGCAGCTCGACTAGCGGGAGTCGTCAAGAGACCCAGTACTTC.

This clonotype was seen ten or more times. The chain employs TRBV24-1 and TRBJ2-7; TRBD1 matches at 8 bases. V lost 6 bases, J lost 7 bases, and 4 bases stayed unmatched. The CDR3 covers 12 residues. Germline CDR1 and CDR2: KGHDR and SFDVKD. CDR3 sequence: CATSTGGYEQYF. In DNA, the CDR3 is TGTGCCACCAGTACAGGGGGATATGAGCAGTACTTC.

This clonotype has a count of ten or more. V is TRBV29-1 and J is TRBJ1-4; possible D gene TRBD1, 6 bases. The CDR3 consists of 13 residues. Germline CDR1 SQVTM, CDR2 ANQGSEA. V was clipped by 7 bases and J by 7 bases, with 16 bases between them. DNA of the CDR3: TGCAGCGCCATTACAGGGCGGTCTGAAAAACTGTTTTTT. Translating it yields CSAITGRSEKLFF.

This clonotype was seen at least ten times. The rearrangement joins TRBV6-2 or TRBV6-3 to TRBJ2-1; 7 positions match TRBD2. V gave up 2 bases and J gave up 2 bases; unmatched junction bases: 6. The CDR3 length is 16 residues. From germline, CDR1 is MNHEY and CDR2 SVGEGT. The CDR3 region has the DNA TGTGCCAGCAGTTACACGAGCGGGACCCCCTACAATGAGCAGTTCTTC. Translation: CASSYTSGTPYNEQFF.

The chain uses TRBV3-1 and TRBJ2-7; maybe TRBD2 (6 bases). CDR1 and CDR2 (germline): LGHDT, YNNKEL (reference sequence). CDR3 length: 14 residues. Trimming shortened V by 4 bases and J by 3 bases, and 13 bases separated the two germline ends. In DNA form, the CDR3 reads TGTGCCAGCAGCCCTGGACTATTCAACTACGAGCAGTACTTC. This sequence encodes CASSPGLFNYEQYF.

This clonotype has ten or more counts. This sequence joins TRBV10-3 and TRBJ2-7; 9 nucleotides match TRBD2. The germline CDR1 and CDR2 sequences are ENHRY and SYGVKD. This CDR3 comprises 14 residues. J was trimmed by 9 bases and V by 3 bases; bases with no gene match: 9. CDR3 coding DNA: TGTGCCATCAGTGAAACTAGCGGGCGGGATGGGCAGTACTTC. It yields the protein CAISETSGRDGQYF.

Many counts were recorded for this clonotype. This chain connects TRBV18 to TRBJ2-2; 10 bases agree with TRBD2. V shed 0 bases, J shed 2 bases, and the junction held 3 bases outside the gene matches. Germline loops: CDR1 KGHSH, CDR2 LQKENI. The CDR3 contains 17 residues. CDR3 in amino acids: CASSPPGLALNTGELFF. CDR3 bases: TGTGCCAGCTCACCACCGGGACTAGCGCTTAACACCGGGGAGCTGTTTTTT.

V is TRBV11-2 and J is TRBJ2-7; D might be TRBD2 (5 bases). V shed 5 bases and J shed 6 bases, with 17 bases lying between them. CDR1 SGHAT and CDR2 FQNNGV come from the germline V gene. The length of the CDR3 is 14 residues. CDR3 sequence: CASSPSGPSFEQYF. The DNA of the CDR3 is TGTGCCAGCAGCCCAAGCGGTCCTTCGTTCGAGCAGTACTTC.

This clonotype was counted many times. The rearrangement joins TRBV29-1 to TRBJ1-1; maybe TRBD1 (6 bases). V was trimmed by 4 bases and J by 5 bases, leaving 14 bases between them. Germline loops: CDR1 SQVTM, CDR2 ANQGSEA. The CDR3 totals 13 residues. Written as DNA, the CDR3 is TGCAGCGTTGCTGAGCAGGGGCGGACTGAAGCTTTCTTT. It yields the protein CSVAEQGRTEAFF.

This clonotype was seen many times. The rearrangement joins TRBV6-4 to TRBJ2-7, with a weak D call TRBD2 (5 bases). CDR3 size: 13 residues. V lost 7 bases to trimming and J lost 0 bases, with 10 bases between them. Germline V CDR1 and CDR2: MRHNA, SNTAGT. The CDR3 region is CASNEGNSYEQYF. CDR3 DNA: TGTGCCAGCAACGAGGGTAACTCCTACGAGCAGTACTTC.

This clonotype was counted at least ten times. V usage is TRBV30 and J usage is TRBJ2-7; 9 nucleotides line up with TRBD1. CDR1 GTSNPN and CDR2 SVGIG come from the germline V gene (reference sequence). The V gene end was trimmed by 0 bases and the J gene end by 5 bases; junction bases not matched to a gene: 5. CDR3 size: 14 residues. CDR3 sequence: CAWSVGTGSDEQYF. The DNA for the CDR3 is TGTGCCTGGAGTGTCGGGACAGGGAGCGACGAGCAGTACTTC.

This clonotype was observed many times. The chain uses TRBV20-1 and TRBJ1-5, with a tentative D call TRBD1 (5 bases). V lost 6 bases and J 3 bases, leaving 9 bases between the germline ends. Germline lookup yields CDR1 DFQATT and CDR2 SNEGSKA (reference sequence). The CDR3 extends over 12 amino acids. CDR3 amino acids: CSAGTYNQPQHF. CDR3 DNA sequence: TGCAGTGCGGGGACCTACAATCAGCCCCAGCATTTT.

V and J are TRBV6-4 and TRBJ1-1, with 8 bases lining up with TRBD1. Germline CDR1 MRHNA, CDR2 SNTAGT. The CDR3 runs 13 residues. V lost 5 bases and J lost 9; bases outside the gene matches: 8. CDR3 coding DNA: TGTGCCAGCAGTCCGACAGGGGAAGCCCAAGCTTTCTTT. Encoded protein: CASSPTGEAQAFF.

The sample holds many counts of this clonotype. The chain links TRBV3-1 to TRBJ1-5; 11 bases line up with TRBD1. Unmatched junction bases numbered 0, after V lost 0 bases and J lost 5 bases. Germline CDR1 LGHDT, CDR2 YNNKEL (reference sequence). CDR3 length: 15 amino acids. DNA for the CDR3: TGTGCCAGCAGCCAAGAGGGACAGGGGGATCAGCCCCAGCATTTT. The encoded protein is CASSQEGQGDQPQHF.

This chain links TRBV27 with TRBJ2-7; no clear D. This CDR3 has 14 amino acids. Trimming removed 7 bases from V and 0 bases from J, with 13 bases in between. Germline loops: CDR1 MNHEY, CDR2 SMNVEV (reference sequence). This CDR3 reads CASIGIPSSYEQYF. As DNA, the CDR3 is TGTGCCAGCATTGGGATCCCGAGCTCCTACGAGCAGTACTTC.

Notes on this clonotype: A read error may produce the germline difference seen at one junction end. The chain couples TRBV6-5 to TRBJ2-4; 11 nucleotides align to TRBD2. The CDR3 has 19 residues. CDR1 and CDR2 (germline): MNHEY, SVGAGI. The CDR3 DNA sequence: TGTGCCAGCGGTTATTTTACGACTAGCGGGATGGGGGCCAAAAACATTCAGTACTTC. Its translation is CASGYFTTSGMGAKNIQYF.

This clonotype was observed at least ten times. J is TRBJ1-1 and V is TRBV30, with D unclear. From germline, CDR1 is GTSNPN and CDR2 SVGIG (reference sequence). V shed 0 bases and J shed 4 bases, with 9 bases lying between them. This CDR3 comprises 13 residues. CDR3 nucleotides: TGTGCCTGGAGTGTAGTCGAGTCCACTGAAGCTTTCTTT. Translating it yields CAWSVVESTEAFF. The whole variable domain, remainder taken from reference TRBV30 and TRBJ1-1, is SQTIHQWPATLVQPVGSPLSLECTVEGTSNPNLYWYRQAAGRGLQLLFYSVGIGQISSEVPQNLSASRPQDRQFILSSKKLLLSDSGFYLCAWSVVESTEAFFGQGTRLTVV.

This clonotype was observed at least ten times. V is TRBV20-1 and J is TRBJ2-7, with D perhaps matching TRBD1 (6 bases). V lost 3 bases and J lost 0, with 15 bases in between. The CDR3 has 15 amino acids. The germline V gene encodes CDR1 DFQATT and CDR2 SNEGSKA (reference sequence). CDR3 in DNA: TGCAGTGCTAGGGAAGCCTCGACAGGCTCCTACGAGCAGTACTTC. Encoded protein: CSAREASTGSYEQYF.

This clonotype was counted at least ten times. The chain carries TRBV24-1 and TRBJ2-7; D is ambiguous. The CDR3 totals 11 residues. Germline V gene sequence: CDR1 KGHDR, CDR2 SFDVKD. The V and J ends lost 0 bases and 12 bases respectively, with 8 bases between them. The chain's CDR3 is CATSDLGRMYF. CDR3 sequence (DNA): TGTGCCACCAGTGATTTGGGGCGAATGTACTTC.

This clonotype was detected once. This chain joins TRBV20-1 and TRBJ1-2, with a weak D call TRBD1 (5 bases). Per germline, CDR1 DFQATT and CDR2 SNEGSKA (reference sequence). The CDR3 is 15 residues long. Deletions cut 0 bases from V and 2 bases from J, with 13 bases between. CDR3 sequence reads: CSARDLDRGNYGYTF. CDR3 nucleotides: TGCAGTGCTAGAGACCTAGACAGAGGAAACTATGGCTACACCTTC.

This chain links TRBV6-4 with TRBJ1-2; 7 bases map to TRBD1. Trimming removed 3 bases from V and 4 bases from J; junction bases left unmatched: 5. This CDR3 has 14 amino acids. Germline V lookup: CDR1 MRHNA, CDR2 SNTAGT. The CDR3 region is CASSEDRAFYGYTF. CDR3 DNA: TGTGCCAGCAGTGAAGACAGGGCGTTCTATGGCTACACCTTC.